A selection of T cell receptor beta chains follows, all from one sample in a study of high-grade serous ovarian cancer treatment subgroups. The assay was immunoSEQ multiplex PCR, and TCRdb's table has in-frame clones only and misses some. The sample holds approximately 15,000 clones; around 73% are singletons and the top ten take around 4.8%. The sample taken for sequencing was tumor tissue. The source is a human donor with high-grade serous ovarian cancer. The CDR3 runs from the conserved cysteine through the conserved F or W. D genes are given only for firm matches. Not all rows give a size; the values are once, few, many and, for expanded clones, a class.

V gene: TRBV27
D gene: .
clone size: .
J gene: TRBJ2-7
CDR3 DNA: TGTGCCAGCACCAAGAGGGGGAGGGATGGTGGCGAGCAGTACTTC
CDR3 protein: CASTKRGRDGGEQYF

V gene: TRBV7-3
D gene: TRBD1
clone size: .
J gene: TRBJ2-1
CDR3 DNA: TGTGCCAGCAGCACAGGGGGCCGGGGCAATGAGCAGTTCTTC
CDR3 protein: CASSTGGRGNEQFF

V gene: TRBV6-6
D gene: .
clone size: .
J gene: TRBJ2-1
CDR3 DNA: TGTGCCAGCACCGGATACAATGAGCAGTTCTTC
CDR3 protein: CASTGYNEQFF

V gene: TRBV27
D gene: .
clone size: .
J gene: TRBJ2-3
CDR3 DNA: TGTGCCAGCAGCTTAAAGACTGGCACAGATACGCAGTATTTT
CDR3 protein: CASSLKTGTDTQYF

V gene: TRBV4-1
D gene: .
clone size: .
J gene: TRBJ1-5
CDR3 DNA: TGCGCCAGCAGCCAAGATAGGGATTCCCCCAATCAGCCCCAGCATTTT
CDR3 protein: CASSQDRDSPNQPQHF

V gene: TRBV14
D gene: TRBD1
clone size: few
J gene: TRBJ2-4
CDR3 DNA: TGTGCCAGCAGCCAAGGAAGGGACAGCATTCAGTACTTC
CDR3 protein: CASSQGRDSIQYF

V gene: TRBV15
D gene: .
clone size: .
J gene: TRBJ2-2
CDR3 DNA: TGTGCCACCAGCCCCCAGGACGGGGAGCTGTTTTTT
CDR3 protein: CATSPQDGELFF

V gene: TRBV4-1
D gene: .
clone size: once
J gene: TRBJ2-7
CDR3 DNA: TGTGCCAGCAGCCGAGGGTACGAGCAGTACTTC
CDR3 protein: CASSRGYEQYF

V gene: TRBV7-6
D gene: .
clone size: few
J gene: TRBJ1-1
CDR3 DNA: TGTGCCAGCACTCACGGATGGGACACTGAAGCTTTCTTT
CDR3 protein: CASTHGWDTEAFF

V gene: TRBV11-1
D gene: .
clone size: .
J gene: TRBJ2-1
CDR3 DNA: TGTGCCAGCAGCTTAGCGGGGGCAGGTGAGCAGTTCTTC
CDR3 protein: CASSLAGAGEQFF

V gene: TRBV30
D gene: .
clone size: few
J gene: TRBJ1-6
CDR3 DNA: TGTGCCTGGAGCTGGGGCCAGCTCCTCCACTTT
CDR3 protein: CAWSWGQLLHF

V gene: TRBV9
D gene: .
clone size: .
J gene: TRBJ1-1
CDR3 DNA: TGTGCCAGCAGCGTAGTCGGGGGTTCTAACACTGAAGCTTTCTTT
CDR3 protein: CASSVVGGSNTEAFF

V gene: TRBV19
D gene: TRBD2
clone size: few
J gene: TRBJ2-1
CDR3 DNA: TGTGCCAGTAATCTAGCGGGGGATTACAATGAGCAGTTCTTC
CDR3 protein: CASNLAGDYNEQFF

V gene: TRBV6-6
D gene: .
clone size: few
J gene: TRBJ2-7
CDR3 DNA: TGTGCCAGCAGTAACCGGGACACTGTTTCCTACGAGCAGTACTTC
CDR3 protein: CASSNRDTVSYEQYF

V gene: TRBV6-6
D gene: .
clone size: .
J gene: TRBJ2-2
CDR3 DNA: TGTGCCAGCAGTCCCCATGGGAGGGGGATCGGGGAGCTGTTTTTT
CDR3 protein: CASSPHGRGIGELFF

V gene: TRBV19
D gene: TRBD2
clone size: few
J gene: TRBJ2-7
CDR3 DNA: TGTGCCACCTCATGGCGGGGACTAGCGGGAGACGAGCAGTACTTC
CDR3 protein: CATSWRGLAGDEQYF

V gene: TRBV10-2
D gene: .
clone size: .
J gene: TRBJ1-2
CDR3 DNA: TGCGCCAGCAGCCCGACAGAGAACTATGGCTACACCTTC
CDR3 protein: CASSPTENYGYTF

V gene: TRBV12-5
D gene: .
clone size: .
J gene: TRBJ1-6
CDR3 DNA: TGTGCTAGTGGTGAGGGACGGAATAATTCACCCCTCCACTTT
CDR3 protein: CASGEGRNNSPLHF

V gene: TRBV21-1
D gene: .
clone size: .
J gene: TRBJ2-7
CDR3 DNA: TGTGCCAGCAGCAAAACGGCCCAGGGAGGGGGCGCAACCTACGAGCAGTACTTC
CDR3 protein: CASSKTAQGGGATYEQYF

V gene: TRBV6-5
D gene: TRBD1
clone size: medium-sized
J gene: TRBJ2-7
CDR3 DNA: TGTGCCAGCAGTTACTCGGGGACAGGGATCTACGAGCAGTACTTC
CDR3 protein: CASSYSGTGIYEQYF

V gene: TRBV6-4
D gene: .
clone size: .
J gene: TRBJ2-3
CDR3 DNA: TGTGCCAGCAGTGAAGGGATCGGGGACACAGATACGCAGTATTTT
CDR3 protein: CASSEGIGDTDTQYF

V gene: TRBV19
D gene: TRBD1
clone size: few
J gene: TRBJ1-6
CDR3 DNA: TGTGCCAGTAGTAACCCCGGACAGGGCAATTCACCCCTCCACTTT
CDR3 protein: CASSNPGQGNSPLHF

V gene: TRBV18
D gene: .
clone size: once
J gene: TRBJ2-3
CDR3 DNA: TGTGCCAGCTCACTCACGCTAGGCACAGATACGCAGTATTTT
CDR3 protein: CASSLTLGTDTQYF